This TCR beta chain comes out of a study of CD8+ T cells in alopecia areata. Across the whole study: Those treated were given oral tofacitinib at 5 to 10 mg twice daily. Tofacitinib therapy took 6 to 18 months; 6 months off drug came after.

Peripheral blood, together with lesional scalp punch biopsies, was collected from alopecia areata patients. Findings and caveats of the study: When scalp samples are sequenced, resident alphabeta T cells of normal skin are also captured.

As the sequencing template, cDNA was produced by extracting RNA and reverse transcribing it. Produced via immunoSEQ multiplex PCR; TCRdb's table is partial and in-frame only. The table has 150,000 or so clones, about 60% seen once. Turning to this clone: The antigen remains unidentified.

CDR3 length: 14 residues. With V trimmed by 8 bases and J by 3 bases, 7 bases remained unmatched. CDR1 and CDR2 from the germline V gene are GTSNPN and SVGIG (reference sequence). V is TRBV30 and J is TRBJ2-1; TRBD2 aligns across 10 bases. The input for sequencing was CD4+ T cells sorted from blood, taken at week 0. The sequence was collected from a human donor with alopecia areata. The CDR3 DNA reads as TGTGCCGCCCCTTCTAGCGGGGGCTACAATGAGCAGTTCTTC. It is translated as CAAPSSGGYNEQFF.